These 15 T cell receptor beta chains share one sample of origin, sequenced in a study of blood T cell repertoires in COVID-19. The data were produced by immunoSEQ multiplex PCR, yet TCRdb's version contains in-frame clones alone and is incomplete. The data show about 220,000 clones, with approximately 85% seen just once and 2.9% held by the top ten. The specimen was peripheral blood. Receptor source: a man aged 50-60 years who had recovered from COVID-19.

The chain combines TRBV6-8 with TRBJ2-1, with TRBD2 matching over 10 bases. Germline-derived CDR1 and CDR2 are MNHGY and SAAAGT. V shed 6 bases, J shed 9 bases, and the junction held 11 bases outside the gene matches. The CDR3 has 15 amino acids. The CDR3: CASRERASGRGEQFF. The CDR3 DNA sequence: TGTGCCAGCAGGGAAAGGGCTAGCGGGAGAGGTGAGCAGTTCTTC.

This clone was found once. The chain has TRBV28 and TRBJ1-5, with unresolved D. Germline V lookup: CDR1 MDHEN, CDR2 SYDVKM. With 3 bases removed from V and 3 bases from J, the gap between germline ends came to 12 bases. This CDR3 region has 15 residues. As DNA, the CDR3 is TGTGCCAGCAGTTTTGGGCAGGTAAACAATCAGCCCCAGCATTTT. It translates to CASSFGQVNNQPQHF.

The V and J genes are TRBV2 and TRBJ1-1, with a tentative D call TRBD1 (5 bases). The CDR3 is 14 residues long. Trimming took off 6 bases at V and 1 base at J, with 12 bases between the two ends. Germline V gives CDR1 SNHLY, CDR2 FYNNEI. The CDR3 region is CASRRQYSNTEAFF. CDR3 sequence (DNA): TGTGCCAGCAGAAGACAGTATTCGAACACTGAAGCTTTCTTT.

The rearrangement uses TRBV28 and TRBJ2-3, with D maybe TRBD2 (6 bases). This CDR3 spans 15 amino acids. Germline V gives CDR1 MDHEN, CDR2 SYDVKM. V was pared by 8 bases and J by 6 bases, with 21 bases between. The CDR3 protein is CASCRSGLRTDTQYF. The DNA for the CDR3 is TGTGCCAGCTGTAGGAGCGGGCTAAGGACTGATACGCAGTATTTT.

The chain employs TRBV28 and TRBJ2-2, with TRBD2 matching over 10 bases. J gave up 5 bases and V 6 bases, and 6 bases lay outside the gene matches. CDR3 length: 15 amino acids. Germline V gene sequence: CDR1 MDHEN, CDR2 SYDVKM. CDR3 sequence: CASRASGRETGELFF. The CDR3 region has the DNA TGTGCCAGCAGAGCTAGCGGGAGAGAAACCGGGGAGCTGTTTTTT.

V usage is TRBV28 and J usage is TRBJ2-7, with D possibly TRBD2 on 6 matching bases. Germline V lookup: CDR1 MDHEN, CDR2 SYDVKM. Trimming cost V 6 bases and J 0 bases, with 12 bases left between them. The CDR3 covers 14 residues. CDR3 protein: CASRDSGRSYEQYF. The CDR3 nucleotides read TGTGCCAGCAGAGACAGCGGGCGCTCCTACGAGCAGTACTTC.

The genes are TRBV4-1 and TRBJ2-3, with 10 bases identical to TRBD2. The CDR3 has 16 amino acids. CDR1 and CDR2 (germline): MGHRA, YSYEKL. V was clipped by 1 base and J by 1 base; unmatched bases: 2. The CDR3 region has the DNA TGCGCCAGCAGCCAAGTAGGACTAGCGGGCACAGATACGCAGTATTTT. Protein: CASSQVGLAGTDTQYF.

This rearrangement joins TRBV19 to TRBJ2-7, with 10 bases identical to TRBD1. With V trimmed by 3 bases and J by 6 bases, 5 bases remained unmatched. This CDR3 comprises 14 residues. CDR1 and CDR2 from the germline V gene are LNHDA and SQIVND (reference sequence). CDR3 protein: CASSISGTGVEQYF. The CDR3 DNA reads as TGTGCCAGTAGTATCTCAGGGACAGGGGTCGAGCAGTACTTC.

The rearrangement links TRBV28 to TRBJ1-1; no clear D gene. Germline V CDR1 and CDR2: MDHEN, SYDVKM. Trimming left V 4 bases short and J 2 bases short, with 14 bases between. The CDR3 has 15 amino acids. The CDR3 sequence is CASSSLRGGNTEAFF. CDR3 in DNA: TGTGCCAGCAGTTCTTTGAGAGGAGGCAACACTGAAGCTTTCTTT.

The chain joins TRBV5-5 to TRBJ1-2; D unresolved. Between the trimmed V and J ends, which lost 2 bases and 7 bases, there was a span of 12 bases. This CDR3 spans 13 amino acids. CDR1 is SGHKS and CDR2 is YYEKEE in the germline V gene (reference sequence). CDR3 DNA sequence: TGTGCCAGCAGCTTTAGCCAGCGGGGTGGCTACACCTTC. It yields the protein CASSFSQRGGYTF.

This chain joins TRBV6-5 and TRBJ2-7; TRBD1 matches 11 bases. Germline V gene lookup returns CDR1 MNHEY and CDR2 SVGAGI. This CDR3 is 14 amino acids long. Trimming cost V 4 bases and J 5 bases; bases outside gene matches: 4. The CDR3 DNA follows: TGTGCCAGCAGTTCGGACAGGGGGCTGAACGAGCAGTACTTC. This gives the protein CASSSDRGLNEQYF.

V gene TRBV5-8 combines with J gene TRBJ1-5; D gene uncertain. The CDR3 covers 15 residues. CDR1 and CDR2 (germline): SGHTS, YDEGEE. The germline V and J ends were trimmed by 0 bases and 4 bases, with 11 bases remaining between them. The CDR3 reads CASSLGREKNQPQHF. The CDR3 nucleotides read TGTGCCAGCAGCTTGGGGAGGGAGAAAAATCAGCCCCAGCATTTT. The full variable domain, completed using reference TRBV5-8 and TRBJ1-5, is EAGVTQSPTHLIKTRGQQATLRCSPISGHTSVYWYQQALGLGLQFLLWYDEGEERNRGNFPPRFSGRQFPNYSSELNVNALELEDSALYLCASSLGREKNQPQHFGDGTRLSIL.

This chain joins TRBV2 and TRBJ2-1; TRBD2 matches 13 bases. The CDR3 consists of 19 residues. From germline, CDR1 is SNHLY and CDR2 FYNNEI. Trimming removed 4 bases from V and 0 bases from J; junction bases left unmatched: 9. The CDR3 region has the DNA TGTGCCAGCAGTGCGGGACTAGCGGGGTACCTTAGCTCCTACAATGAGCAGTTCTTC. It is translated as CASSAGLAGYLSSYNEQFF.

The gene calls are TRBV24-1 and TRBJ2-3, with 10 positions matching TRBD1. This CDR3 spans 17 amino acids. The germline CDR1 and CDR2 sequences are KGHDR and SFDVKD. J was trimmed by 4 bases and V by 2 bases; bases with no gene match: 8. This chain's CDR3 is CATSDSTTGGGSDTQYF. CDR3 bases: TGTGCCACCAGTGATTCGACGACAGGGGGCGGATCAGATACGCAGTATTTT.

The chain is built from TRBV30 and TRBJ1-6, with D uncertain. Germline V gene lookup returns CDR1 GTSNPN and CDR2 SVGIG (reference sequence). V lost 0 bases and J 9 bases, leaving 9 bases between the germline ends. The CDR3 has 13 amino acids. The CDR3 reads CAWSVLGGSPLHF. The CDR3 DNA sequence: TGTGCCTGGAGTGTACTGGGAGGTTCACCCCTCCACTTT.